The source of this T cell receptor beta chain is a study of blood T cell repertoires in COVID-19. Study-level information: Researchers got acute and convalescent COVID-19 samples from the United States, Italy and Spain. Sample material is recorded as cDNA or gDNA derived from T cells, B-cell-depleted T cells, or PBMCs.

Per the original data handling: Amplifying reference gene primers gave estimates of nucleated cell counts. This table comes from immunoSEQ multiplex PCR, and its TCRdb copy is limited to in-frame clones, with some not included. Clone size and V and J calls were adopted from that table, with D and trimming inferred from the DNA. The table records 200,000 or so clones, approximately 82% of them present only once. Between the trimmed V and J ends, which lost 0 bases and 2 bases, there was a span of 10 bases. From germline, CDR1 is KGHSH and CDR2 LQKENI. The CDR3 runs 15 residues. The gene calls are TRBV18 and TRBJ1-2; tentative D call: TRBD1 (5 bases). The sequencing input was peripheral blood. The TCR originated in a human donor with acute or convalescent COVID-19. The donor label of this sample is uncertain. CDR3 residues: CASSPPGQQNYGYTF. CDR3 sequence (DNA): TGTGCCAGCTCACCACCGGGGCAGCAAAACTATGGCTACACCTTC.